Listed here are 15 T cell receptor beta chains from one sample, sequenced in a study of cytomegalovirus exposure and HLA in healthy donors. Generated by immunoSEQ multiplex PCR, the TCRdb table keeps only in-frame clones and is missing some. Here the sample spans about 120,000 clones, roughly 90% being singletons. The sequenced sample consisted of PBMCs. The source is a woman under 30 in good health and CMV-seropositive.

The V call is TRBV11-2, the J call TRBJ1-3; 7 bases match TRBD1. This CDR3 has 16 amino acids. J lost 8 bases, V lost 0 bases, and 10 bases had no gene match. Germline V lookup: CDR1 SGHAT, CDR2 FQNNGV. CDR3 DNA sequence: TGTGCCAGCAGCTTAGAGGGAACAGGGGTCGGTGACACCATATATTTT. As protein: CASSLEGTGVGDTIYF.

V usage is TRBV30 and J usage is TRBJ1-1; a possible D gene is TRBD1 (6 bases). V was pared by 3 bases and J by 0 bases, with 23 bases between. Per germline, CDR1 GTSNPN and CDR2 SVGIG (reference sequence). The CDR3 spans 18 residues. The CDR3 loop is CAWSAPGHPGWMNTEAFF. In DNA form, the CDR3 reads TGTGCCTGGAGCGCCCCGGGACACCCCGGGTGGATGAACACTGAAGCTTTCTTT.

The CDR3 reads CASGAGGNAGNTIYF. CDR3 coding DNA: TGCGCCAGCGGGGCAGGGGGCAATGCTGGAAACACCATATATTTT. This chain links TRBV23-1 with TRBJ1-3, with 8 positions matching TRBD1. TRBV23-1 is given ORF status, its function remaining uncertain. V trimming: 8 bases; J trimming: 2 bases; junction bases outside the gene matches: 8. This CDR3 has 15 residues.

As for this clone: The sample contains more than one DNA sequence encoding this CDR3. The genes are TRBV18 and TRBJ2-7; 11 bases align to TRBD1. The trim removed 4 bases at V and 4 bases at J, leaving 3 bases unmatched. The CDR3 sequence is 14 residues long. Germline V gives CDR1 KGHSH, CDR2 LQKENI. The CDR3 region is CASSLGQGAYEQYF. CDR3 bases: TGTGCCAGCTCACTTGGACAGGGGGCTTACGAGCAGTACTTC.

The CDR3 DNA is TGTGCCAGCAGCGCCAAGACCCAACCTTGGGACTCCCAAGAGACCCAGTACTTC. It codes for CASSAKTQPWDSQETQYF. The gene calls are TRBV9 and TRBJ2-5; the D gene is possibly TRBD2 (6 bases). Between the trimmed V and J ends, which lost 3 bases and 1 base, there was a span of 22 bases. CDR3 length: 18 amino acids. Germline lookup yields CDR1 SGDLS and CDR2 YYNGEE.

The rearrangement joins TRBV4-1 to TRBJ1-3, with D possibly being TRBD1 (5 bases). Trimming took 0 bases from V and 0 from J, leaving 12 bases between them. CDR1 and CDR2 from the germline V gene are MGHRA and YSYEKL. This CDR3 is 17 amino acids long. The CDR3 reads CASSQDGASSSGNTIYF. In DNA form, the CDR3 reads TGCGCCAGCAGCCAAGATGGGGCATCGAGCTCTGGAAACACCATATATTTT.

The V gene is TRBV6-1, the J gene TRBJ1-5; TRBD1 agrees at 10 bases. V dropped 2 bases and J dropped 7; count of bases not matched to a gene: 5. Germline values: CDR1 MNHNS, CDR2 SASEGT. The CDR3 spans 15 residues. In DNA form, the CDR3 reads TGTGCCAGCAGTGAATGGGGACAGGGGTCCCAGCCCCAGCATTTT. As protein: CASSEWGQGSQPQHF.

V usage is TRBV6-5 and J usage is TRBJ1-1; no reliable D call. This CDR3 comprises 16 residues. Per the germline V gene, CDR1 is MNHEY and CDR2 is SVGAGI. V lost 4 bases and J 4 bases, leaving 19 bases between the germline ends. The CDR3 nucleotides are TGTGCCAGCAGTTTCCTGGGCTTCGAAGGTATCACTGAAGCTTTCTTT. Encoded protein: CASSFLGFEGITEAFF.

The CDR3 protein is CASRPLATGIDTQYF. In nucleotides, the CDR3 is TGTGCCAGCAGGCCCCTGGCTACGGGAATAGATACGCAGTATTTT. This chain links TRBV7-2 with TRBJ2-3; D possibly corresponds to TRBD2 (5 bases). CDR1 is SGHTA and CDR2 is FQGNSA in the germline V gene. V gave up 6 bases and J gave up 5 bases, with 18 bases separating them. The CDR3 contains 15 residues.

The genes are TRBV7-2 and TRBJ2-5; maybe TRBD1 (5 bases). The ends were cut back, 5 bases at V and 7 bases at J, with 23 bases in the middle. The CDR3 length is 16 residues. Germline V gene data show CDR1 as SGHTA and CDR2 as FQGNSA. In nucleotides, the CDR3 is TGTGCCAGCAGCCCAGGGCGGTTGCTAGGAGAGGTGACCCAGTACTTC. Its protein is CASSPGRLLGEVTQYF.

The chain joins TRBV7-8 to TRBJ2-1; TRBD1 matches at 9 bases. Per germline, CDR1 SGHVS and CDR2 FQNEAQ. Trimming took 5 bases from V and 6 from J; bases not matched to a gene: 8. The CDR3 is made up of 15 amino acids. The DNA for the CDR3 is TGTGCCAGCAGCCTAGGGACAGGGCCTTCCAATGAGCAGTTCTTC. This gives the protein CASSLGTGPSNEQFF.

This clone was recorded only once. The chain uses TRBV10-3 and TRBJ2-7; TRBD2 matches at 7 bases. The V gene's germline CDR1 is ENHRY and CDR2 SYGVKD. V shed 2 bases, J shed 0 bases, and the junction held 7 bases outside the gene matches. This CDR3 has 16 amino acids. The CDR3: CAISEIRGGSSYEQYF. Here the CDR3 DNA reads TGTGCCATCAGTGAGATACGGGGCGGGAGCTCCTACGAGCAGTACTTC.

J is TRBJ1-6 and V is TRBV28; 7 bases agree with TRBD1. Germline CDR1 MDHEN, CDR2 SYDVKM. The CDR3 is made up of 17 amino acids. The trim removed 7 bases at V and 0 bases at J, leaving 9 bases unmatched. As DNA, the CDR3 is TGTGCCAGCATGGGACAGCCAATGTACTCCTATAATTCACCCCTCCACTTT. This encodes CASMGQPMYSYNSPLHF. Full variable domain (remainder filled in from reference TRBV28 and TRBJ1-6): DVKVTQSSRYLVKRTGEKVFLECVQDMDHENMFWYRQDPGLGLRLIYFSYDVKMKEKGDIPEGYSVSREKKERFSLILESASTNQTSMYLCASMGQPMYSYNSPLHFGNGTRLTVT.

In its sample, this clone was seen once. The chain links TRBV19 to TRBJ1-1; 8 bases are a match to TRBD1. Germline CDR1 and CDR2: LNHDA and SQIVND (reference sequence). The CDR3 sequence is 16 residues long. J was trimmed by 1 base and V by 6 bases; bases with no gene match: 10. The CDR3 nucleotides read TGTGCCAGTAGCACCGTACAGGGGGAAGGGAACACTGAAGCTTTCTTT. Translation: CASSTVQGEGNTEAFF.

CDR3 nucleotides: TGTGCCAGCTCACAGACAGGAGACTCTGAAGCTTTCTTT. Amino acid sequence: CASSQTGDSEAFF. The J gene is TRBJ1-1, the V gene TRBV18, with D perhaps matching TRBD1 (6 bases). Trimming removed 4 bases at V and 6 bases at J, with 12 bases between. CDR1 is KGHSH and CDR2 is LQKENI in the germline V gene. The CDR3 runs 13 residues.